This TCR beta chain stems from a study of radiotherapy plus CTLA-4 blockade in lung cancer. About the research overall: With roughly 28% of patients having disease control, objective responses were seen in approximately 17%.

Assay: immunoSEQ multiplex PCR; the TCRdb copy retains only in-frame clones and omits some. Here the sample spans about 40,000 clones, 65% to 90% being singletons. As to this clone: Its specificity is unknown.

Study outcomes and limitations: The best predictor of response was reported to be early blood T cell clone dynamics, with interferon-beta. TCR clones originating in tumors grew in number in blood after radiotherapy plus ipilimumab.

Receiving focal radiation plus CTLA-4 blockade with ipilimumab were patients who had chemo-refractory metastatic non-small-cell lung cancer. The CDR3 is 13 residues long. V was clipped by 4 bases and J by 6 bases, with 13 bases between them. Per germline, CDR1 ENHRY and CDR2 SYGVKD. This clonotype originated in a human donor with non-small cell lung cancer whose response to radiotherapy plus ipilimumab could not be evaluated. The chain employs TRBV10-3 and TRBJ2-7; a possible D gene is TRBD2 (5 bases). The source was peripheral blood, collected from a patient treated with radiotherapy plus ipilimumab. CDR3 bases: TGTGCCATCAGTGGGGCCCCGGGATCCGAGCAGTACTTC. Protein sequence: CAISGAPGSEQYF.